These T cell receptor beta chains were read from a single sample in a study of blood T cell repertoires in COVID-19. Only in-frame clones appear in the TCRdb table, and some are missing; sequencing was by immunoSEQ multiplex PCR. The sample holds roughly 30,000 clones; 84% are singletons and the top ten take more than 9.5%. The sample comprised peripheral blood. These receptors were taken from a man older than 75 with active COVID-19. Both conserved end residues are part of each CDR3. A D gene is named only where the DNA matches it firmly. Only some rows state a clone size, as once, few, many or a class for expanded clones.

D,V,size,J,CDR3,DNA
TRBD1,TRBV12-3/TRBV12-4,.,TRBJ2-7,CASGRGPWEQYF,TGTGCCAGCGGCAGGGGGCCCTGGGAGCAGTACTTC
.,TRBV6-2/TRBV6-3,.,TRBJ1-2,CASSYNTGRRPNYGYTF,TGTGCCAGCAGTTACAACACAGGTCGGCGACCCAACTATGGCTACACCTTC
TRBD1,TRBV7-2,.,TRBJ1-2,CASSRTGKIYGYTF,TGTGCCAGCAGCCGGACAGGGAAAATCTATGGCTACACCTTC
TRBD2,TRBV18,.,TRBJ2-3,CASSLLAGSTDTQYF,TGTGCCAGCTCACTCCTAGCGGGCTCCACAGATACGCAGTATTTT
.,TRBV2,.,TRBJ2-4,CASSLGLVGIQYF,TGTGCCAGCAGCCTGGGACTTGTCGGCATTCAGTACTTC
TRBD1,TRBV15,.,TRBJ2-3,CATSRRPGQGLDTQYF,TGTGCCACCAGCAGACGACCGGGACAGGGATTAGATACGCAGTATTTT
TRBD1,TRBV14,.,TRBJ1-2,CASSNPGTGPRDGYTF,TGTGCCAGCAGCAATCCCGGGACAGGGCCGAGGGATGGCTACACCTTC
.,TRBV3-1/TRBV3-2,.,TRBJ1-2,CASSQDRGARNYGYTF,TGTGCCAGCAGCCAAGATCGGGGGGCTCGTAACTATGGCTACACCTTC
.,TRBV27,.,TRBJ1-1,CASSFQRRGTEAFF,TGTGCCAGCAGTTTTCAGAGAAGGGGCACTGAAGCTTTCTTT
.,TRBV29-1,.,TRBJ1-4,CSVKGVVEKLFF,TGCAGCGTAAAGGGAGTAGTCGAAAAACTGTTTTTT
.,TRBV19,.,TRBJ2-7,CASSIPDSTYEQYF,TGTGCCAGTAGTATTCCGGACAGTACCTACGAGCAGTACTTC
TRBD2,TRBV7-3,.,TRBJ2-1,CASSLGGTSLYNEQFF,TGTGCCAGCAGCTTAGGCGGGACTAGCCTATACAATGAGCAGTTCTTC
.,TRBV29-1,.,TRBJ2-5,CSVEDTGSETQYF,TGCAGCGTTGAAGATACGGGTTCAGAGACCCAGTACTTC
.,TRBV5-5,.,TRBJ2-7,CASNPDGVSLKNSYEQYF,TGTGCCAGCAACCCCGACGGGGTTTCGCTCAAAAACTCCTACGAGCAGTACTTC
TRBD1,TRBV6-1,.,TRBJ1-5,CASSGQGQRYSNQPQHF,TGTGCCAGCAGTGGACAGGGACAACGGTATAGCAATCAGCCCCAGCATTTT
.,TRBV30,once,TRBJ1-1,CAWSVQQGGTEAFF,TGTGCCTGGAGTGTACAGCAGGGAGGCACTGAAGCTTTCTTT
TRBD1,TRBV27,.,TRBJ2-7,CASSSRDRFSYEQYF,TGTGCCAGCAGTTCCCGGGACAGGTTCTCCTACGAGCAGTACTTC
.,TRBV18,.,TRBJ1-4,CASSPRQNNEKLFF,TGTGCCAGCTCACCGAGACAGAATAATGAAAAACTGTTTTTT